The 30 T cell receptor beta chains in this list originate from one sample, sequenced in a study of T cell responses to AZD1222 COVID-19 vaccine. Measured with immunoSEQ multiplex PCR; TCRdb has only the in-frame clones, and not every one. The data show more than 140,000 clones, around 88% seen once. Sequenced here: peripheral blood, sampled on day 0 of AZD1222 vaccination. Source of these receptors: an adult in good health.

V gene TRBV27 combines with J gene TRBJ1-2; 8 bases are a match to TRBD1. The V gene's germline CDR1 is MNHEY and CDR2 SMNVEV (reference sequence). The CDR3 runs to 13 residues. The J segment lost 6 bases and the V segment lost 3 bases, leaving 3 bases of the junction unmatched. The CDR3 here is CASSLTGAHGYTF. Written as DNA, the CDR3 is TGTGCCAGCAGTTTGACAGGGGCCCATGGCTACACCTTC.

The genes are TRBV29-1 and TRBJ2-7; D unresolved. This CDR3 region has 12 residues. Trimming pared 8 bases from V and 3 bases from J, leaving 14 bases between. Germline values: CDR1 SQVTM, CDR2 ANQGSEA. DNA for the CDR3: TGCAGCTTTACTACATCCAGCTACGAGCAGTACTTC. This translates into CSFTTSSYEQYF.

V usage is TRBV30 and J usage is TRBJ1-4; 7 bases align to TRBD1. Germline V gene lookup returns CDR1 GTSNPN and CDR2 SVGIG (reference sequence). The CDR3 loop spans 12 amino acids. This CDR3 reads CATGTAYEKLFF. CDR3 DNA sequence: TGTGCGACCGGGACAGCGTATGAAAAACTGTTTTTT.

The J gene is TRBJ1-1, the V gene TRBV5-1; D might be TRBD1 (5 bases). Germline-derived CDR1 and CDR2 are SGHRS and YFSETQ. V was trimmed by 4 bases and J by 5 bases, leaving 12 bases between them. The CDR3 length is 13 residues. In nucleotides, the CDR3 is TGCGCCAGCAGCCCCCTTGGGGGAACTGAAGCTTTCTTT. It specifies CASSPLGGTEAFF.

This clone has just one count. CDR3 region: CASSLSRLAGGTYEQYF. CDR3 coding DNA: TGTGCCAGCAGTTTATCCCGACTAGCGGGAGGGACCTACGAGCAGTACTTC. The rearrangement joins TRBV28 to TRBJ2-7; TRBD2 matches 14 bases. Per the germline V gene, CDR1 is MDHEN and CDR2 is SYDVKM. V shed 1 base and J 2 bases; nucleotides not matched to a gene: 4. The CDR3 has 17 amino acids. Combining the CDR3 with reference TRBV28 and TRBJ2-7 gives the whole variable domain DVKVTQSSRYLVKRTGEKVFLECVQDMDHENMFWYRQDPGLGLRLIYFSYDVKMKEKGDIPEGYSVSREKKERFSLILESASTNQTSMYLCASSLSRLAGGTYEQYFGPGTRLTVT.

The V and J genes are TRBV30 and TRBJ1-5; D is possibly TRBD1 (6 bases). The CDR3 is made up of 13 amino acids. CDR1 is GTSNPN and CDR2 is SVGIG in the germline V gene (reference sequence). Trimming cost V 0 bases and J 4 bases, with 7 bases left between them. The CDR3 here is CAWSVGGNQPQHF. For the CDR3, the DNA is TGTGCCTGGAGTGTAGGGGGGAATCAGCCCCAGCATTTT.

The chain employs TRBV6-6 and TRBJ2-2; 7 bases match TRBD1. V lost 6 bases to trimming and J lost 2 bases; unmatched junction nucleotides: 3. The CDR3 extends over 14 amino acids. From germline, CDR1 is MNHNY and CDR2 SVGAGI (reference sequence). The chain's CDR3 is CASRRGGNTGELFF. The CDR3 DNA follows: TGTGCCAGCAGGAGAGGGGGCAACACCGGGGAGCTGTTTTTT.

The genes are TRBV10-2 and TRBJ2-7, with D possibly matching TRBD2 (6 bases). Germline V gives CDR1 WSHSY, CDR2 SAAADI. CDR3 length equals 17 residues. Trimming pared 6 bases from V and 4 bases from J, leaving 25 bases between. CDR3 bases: TGCGCCAGCAGCCTGTTTTTGCGGGAAGGTTTTGAGTACGAGCAGTACTTC. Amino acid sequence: CASSLFLREGFEYEQYF.

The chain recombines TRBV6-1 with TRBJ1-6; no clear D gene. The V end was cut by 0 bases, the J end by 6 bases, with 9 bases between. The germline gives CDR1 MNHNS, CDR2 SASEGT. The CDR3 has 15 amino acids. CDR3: CASSEAGRGNSPLHF. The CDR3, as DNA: TGTGCCAGCAGTGAAGCGGGGAGAGGTAATTCACCCCTCCACTTT.

In DNA, the CDR3 is TGCGCCAGCAGCCAAGGTCTAACGGGTCAAGAGACCCAGTACTTC. Its protein is CASSQGLTGQETQYF. V usage is TRBV4-3 and J usage is TRBJ2-5; D ambiguous. The CDR3 sequence is 15 residues long. Germline assignment: CDR1 LGHNA and CDR2 YSLEER. Trimming took off 1 base at V and 2 bases at J, with 11 bases between the two ends.

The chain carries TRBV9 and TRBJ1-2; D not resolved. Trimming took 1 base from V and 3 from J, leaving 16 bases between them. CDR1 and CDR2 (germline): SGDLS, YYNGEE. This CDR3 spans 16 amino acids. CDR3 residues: CASSVTPESVDYGYTF. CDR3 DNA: TGTGCCAGCAGCGTAACTCCGGAGAGTGTGGACTATGGCTACACCTTC. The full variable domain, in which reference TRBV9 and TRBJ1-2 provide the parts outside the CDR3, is DSGVTQTPKHLITATGQRVTLRCSPRSGDLSVYWYQQSLDQGLQFLIQYYNGEERAKGNILERFSAQQFPDLHSELNLSSLELGDSALYFCASSVTPESVDYGYTFGSGTRLTVV.

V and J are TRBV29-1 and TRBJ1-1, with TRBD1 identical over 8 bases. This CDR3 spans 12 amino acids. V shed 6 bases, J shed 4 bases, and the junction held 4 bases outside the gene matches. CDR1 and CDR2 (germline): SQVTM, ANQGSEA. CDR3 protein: CSVDRAGTEAFF. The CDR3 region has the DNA TGCAGCGTGGACAGGGCAGGCACTGAAGCTTTCTTT.

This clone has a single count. CDR3: CASSPGSLPSYEQYF. The CDR3 DNA sequence: TGTGCCAGCAGCCCCGGATCCCTTCCTTCCTACGAGCAGTACTTC. The chain joins TRBV27 to TRBJ2-7; no firm D call. V lost 6 bases and J 1 base, leaving 16 bases between the germline ends. The CDR3 totals 15 residues. The germline V gene encodes CDR1 MNHEY and CDR2 SMNVEV (reference sequence).

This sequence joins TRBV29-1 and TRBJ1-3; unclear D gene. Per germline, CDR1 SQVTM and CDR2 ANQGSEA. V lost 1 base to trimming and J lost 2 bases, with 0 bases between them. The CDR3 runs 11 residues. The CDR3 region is CSVEAGNTIYF. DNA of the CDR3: TGCAGCGTTGAAGCTGGAAACACCATATATTTT.

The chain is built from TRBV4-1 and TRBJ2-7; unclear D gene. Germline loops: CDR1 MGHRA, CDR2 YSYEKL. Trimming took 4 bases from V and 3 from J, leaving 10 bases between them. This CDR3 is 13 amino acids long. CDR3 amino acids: CASSPWADYEQYF. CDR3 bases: TGCGCCAGCAGCCCGTGGGCTGACTACGAGCAGTACTTC.

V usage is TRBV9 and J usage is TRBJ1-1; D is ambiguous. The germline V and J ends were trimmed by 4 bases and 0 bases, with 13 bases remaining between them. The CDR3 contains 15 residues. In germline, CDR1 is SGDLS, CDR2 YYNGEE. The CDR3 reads CASSPRVGMNTEAFF. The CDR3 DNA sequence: TGTGCCAGCAGCCCCCGGGTGGGGATGAACACTGAAGCTTTCTTT.

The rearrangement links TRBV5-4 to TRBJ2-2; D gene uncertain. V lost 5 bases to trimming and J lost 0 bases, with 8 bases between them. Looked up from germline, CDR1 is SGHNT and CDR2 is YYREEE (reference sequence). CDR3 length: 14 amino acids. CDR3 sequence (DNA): TGTGCCAGCAGTTTAAACGCGAACACCGGGGAGCTGTTTTTT. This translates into CASSLNANTGELFF. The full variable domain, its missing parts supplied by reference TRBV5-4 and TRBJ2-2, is ETGVTQSPTHLIKTRGQQVTLRCSSQSGHNTVSWYQQALGQGPQFIFQYYREEENGRGNFPPRFSGLQFPNYSSELNVNALELDDSALYLCASSLNANTGELFFGEGSRLTVL.

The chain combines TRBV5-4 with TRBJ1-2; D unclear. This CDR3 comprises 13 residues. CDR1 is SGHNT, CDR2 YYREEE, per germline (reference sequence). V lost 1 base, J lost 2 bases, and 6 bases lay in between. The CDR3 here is CASSLRQNYGYTF. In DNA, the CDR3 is TGTGCCAGCAGCTTGCGGCAGAACTATGGCTACACCTTC.

This CDR3 reads CASSQSTGGGTEAFF. DNA for the CDR3: TGCGCCAGCAGCCAATCAACAGGGGGCGGCACTGAAGCTTTCTTT. The chain has TRBV4-3 and TRBJ1-1; the match to TRBD1 covers 9 bases. V was clipped by 2 bases and J by 4 bases; unmatched bases: 5. The CDR3 consists of 15 residues. The V gene's germline CDR1 is LGHNA and CDR2 YSLEER.

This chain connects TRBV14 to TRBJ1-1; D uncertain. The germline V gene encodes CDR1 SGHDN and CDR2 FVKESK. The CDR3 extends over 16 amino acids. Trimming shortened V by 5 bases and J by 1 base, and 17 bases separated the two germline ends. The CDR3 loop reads CASSSIVEIRNTEAFF. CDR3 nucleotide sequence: TGTGCCAGCAGCTCAATTGTAGAGATAAGGAACACTGAAGCTTTCTTT.

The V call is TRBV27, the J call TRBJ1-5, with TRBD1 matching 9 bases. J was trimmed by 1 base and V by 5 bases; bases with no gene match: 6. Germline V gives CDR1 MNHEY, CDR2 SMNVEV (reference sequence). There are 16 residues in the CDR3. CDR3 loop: CASSRGDRASNQPQHF. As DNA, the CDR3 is TGTGCCAGCAGTAGAGGGGACAGGGCGAGCAATCAGCCCCAGCATTTT.

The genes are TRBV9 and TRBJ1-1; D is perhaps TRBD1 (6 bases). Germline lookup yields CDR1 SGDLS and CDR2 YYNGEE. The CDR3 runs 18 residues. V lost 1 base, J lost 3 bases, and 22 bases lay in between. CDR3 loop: CASSVTGGAAGVDTEAFF. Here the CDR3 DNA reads TGTGCCAGCAGCGTAACCGGGGGGGCCGCCGGGGTGGACACTGAAGCTTTCTTT.

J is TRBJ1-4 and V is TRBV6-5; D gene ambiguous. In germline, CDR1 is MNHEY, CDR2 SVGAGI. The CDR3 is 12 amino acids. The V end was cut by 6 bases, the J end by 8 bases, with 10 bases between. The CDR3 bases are TGTGCCAGCAGCCAAGGCCAAGAAAAACTGTTTTTT. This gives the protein CASSQGQEKLFF.

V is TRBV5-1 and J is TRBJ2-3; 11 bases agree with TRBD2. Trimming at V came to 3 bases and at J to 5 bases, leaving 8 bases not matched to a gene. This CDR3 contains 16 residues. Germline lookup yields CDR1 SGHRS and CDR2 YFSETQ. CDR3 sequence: CASSSRLAGQGDTQYF. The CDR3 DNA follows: TGCGCCAGCAGCTCACGACTAGCGGGACAGGGAGATACGCAGTATTTT.

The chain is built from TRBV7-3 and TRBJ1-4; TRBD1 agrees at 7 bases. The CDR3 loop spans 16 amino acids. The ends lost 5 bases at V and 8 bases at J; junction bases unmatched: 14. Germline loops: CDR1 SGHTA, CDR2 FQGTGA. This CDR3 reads CASSPFHRGLWEKLFF. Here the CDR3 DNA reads TGTGCCAGCAGCCCTTTTCACAGGGGCCTCTGGGAAAAACTGTTTTTT. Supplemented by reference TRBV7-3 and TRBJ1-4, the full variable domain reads GAGVSQTPSNKVTEKGKYVELRCDPISGHTALYWYRQSLGQGPEFLIYFQGTGAADDSGLPNDRFFAVRPEGSVSTLKIQRTERGDSAVYLCASSPFHRGLWEKLFFGSGTQLSVL.

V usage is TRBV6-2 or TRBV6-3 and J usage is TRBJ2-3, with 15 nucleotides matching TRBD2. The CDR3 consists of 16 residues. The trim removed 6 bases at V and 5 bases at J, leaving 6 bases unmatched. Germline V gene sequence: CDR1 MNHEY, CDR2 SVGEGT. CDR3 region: CASSRTSGRAIDTQYF. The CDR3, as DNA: TGTGCCAGCAGCCGGACTAGCGGGAGGGCCATAGATACGCAGTATTTT.

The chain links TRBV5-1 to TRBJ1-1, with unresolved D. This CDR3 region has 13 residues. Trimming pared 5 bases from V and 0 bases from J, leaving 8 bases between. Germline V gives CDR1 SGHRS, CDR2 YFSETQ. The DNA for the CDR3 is TGCGCCAGCAGTAATGTATTGAACACTGAAGCTTTCTTT. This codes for CASSNVLNTEAFF.

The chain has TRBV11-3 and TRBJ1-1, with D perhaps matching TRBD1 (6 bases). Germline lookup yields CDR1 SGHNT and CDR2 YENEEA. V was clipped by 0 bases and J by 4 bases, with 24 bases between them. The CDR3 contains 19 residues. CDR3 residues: CASSLDHDQGIVQGTEAFF. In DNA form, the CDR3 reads TGTGCCAGCAGCTTAGATCATGACCAGGGAATCGTACAGGGCACTGAAGCTTTCTTT. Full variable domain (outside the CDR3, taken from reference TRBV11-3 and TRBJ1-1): EAGVVQSPRYKIIEKKQPVAFWCNPISGHNTLYWYLQNLGQGPELLIRYENEEAVDDSQLPKDRFSAERLKGVDSTLKIQPAELGDSAVYLCASSLDHDQGIVQGTEAFFGQGTRLTVV.

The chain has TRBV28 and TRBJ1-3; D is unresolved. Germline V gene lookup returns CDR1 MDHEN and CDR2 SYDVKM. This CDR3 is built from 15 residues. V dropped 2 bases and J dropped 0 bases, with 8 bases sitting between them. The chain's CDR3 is CASSLTRNSGNTIYF. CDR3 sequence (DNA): TGTGCCAGCAGTTTAACAAGGAACTCTGGAAACACCATATATTTT.

CDR3 sequence reads: CAWSVRGSGNTIYF. CDR3 nucleotide sequence: TGTGCCTGGAGTGTCCGGGGCTCTGGAAACACCATATATTTT. The J gene is TRBJ1-3, the V gene TRBV30; D is ambiguous. Germline V gene data show CDR1 as GTSNPN and CDR2 as SVGIG (reference sequence). V lost 0 bases and J lost 0, with 6 bases in between. The length of the CDR3 is 14 residues.